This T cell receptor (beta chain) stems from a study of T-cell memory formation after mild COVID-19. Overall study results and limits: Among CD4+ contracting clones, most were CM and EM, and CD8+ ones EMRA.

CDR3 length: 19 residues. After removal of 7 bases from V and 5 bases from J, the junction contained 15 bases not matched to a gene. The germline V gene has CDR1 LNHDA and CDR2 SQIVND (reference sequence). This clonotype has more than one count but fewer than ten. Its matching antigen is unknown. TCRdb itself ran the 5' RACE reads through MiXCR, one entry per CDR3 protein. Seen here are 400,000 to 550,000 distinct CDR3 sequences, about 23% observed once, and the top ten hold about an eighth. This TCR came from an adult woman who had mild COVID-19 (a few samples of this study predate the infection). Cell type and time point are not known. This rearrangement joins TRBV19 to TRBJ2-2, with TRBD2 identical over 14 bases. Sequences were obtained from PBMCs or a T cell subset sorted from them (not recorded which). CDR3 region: CASTSTGLAGERRTGELFF. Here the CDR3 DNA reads TGTGCCAGTACCTCAACGGGACTAGCGGGAGAAAGGCGGACCGGGGAGCTGTTTTTT.